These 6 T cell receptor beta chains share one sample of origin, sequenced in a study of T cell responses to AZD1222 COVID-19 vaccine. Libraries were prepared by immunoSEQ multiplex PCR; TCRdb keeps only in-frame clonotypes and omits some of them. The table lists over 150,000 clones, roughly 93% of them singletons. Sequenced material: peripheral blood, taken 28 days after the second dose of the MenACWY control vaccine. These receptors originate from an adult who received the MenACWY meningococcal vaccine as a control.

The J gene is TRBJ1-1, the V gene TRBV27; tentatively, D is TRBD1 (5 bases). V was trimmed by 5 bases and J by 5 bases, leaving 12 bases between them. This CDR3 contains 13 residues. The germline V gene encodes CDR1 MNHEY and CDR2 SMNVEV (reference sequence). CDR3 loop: CASSSAGGTEAFF. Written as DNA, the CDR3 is TGTGCCAGCAGTAGCGCGGGGGGGACTGAAGCTTTCTTT.

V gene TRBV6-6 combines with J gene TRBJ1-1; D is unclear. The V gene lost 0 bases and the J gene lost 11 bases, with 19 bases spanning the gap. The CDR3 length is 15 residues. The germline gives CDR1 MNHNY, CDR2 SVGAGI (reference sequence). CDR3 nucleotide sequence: TGTGCCAGCAGTTACTCTGGTGACGGGAGCTTGGGGGCTTTCTTT. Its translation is CASSYSGDGSLGAFF.

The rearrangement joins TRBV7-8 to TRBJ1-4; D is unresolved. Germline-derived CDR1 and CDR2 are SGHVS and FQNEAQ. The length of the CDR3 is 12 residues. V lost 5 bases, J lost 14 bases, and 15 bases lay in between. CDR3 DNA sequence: TGTGCCAGCAGCCTCCCCCCGGGGAGTCTGTTTTTT. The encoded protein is CASSLPPGSLFF.

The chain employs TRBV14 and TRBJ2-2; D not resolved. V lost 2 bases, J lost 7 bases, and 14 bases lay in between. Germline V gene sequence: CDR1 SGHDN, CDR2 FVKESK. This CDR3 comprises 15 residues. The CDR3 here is CASSQIEVFSGELFF. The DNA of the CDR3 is TGTGCCAGCAGCCAAATTGAGGTCTTTAGCGGGGAGCTGTTTTTT.

The DNA of the CDR3 is TGTGCCAGCAGTCTAGGGACGTCGGGGGGCACTGAAGCTTTCTTT. It is translated as CASSLGTSGGTEAFF. The V gene is TRBV28, the J gene TRBJ1-1; TRBD1 might be the D (5 bases). The CDR3 totals 15 residues. V lost 5 bases and J 4 bases, leaving 17 bases between the germline ends. Germline V CDR1 and CDR2: MDHEN, SYDVKM.

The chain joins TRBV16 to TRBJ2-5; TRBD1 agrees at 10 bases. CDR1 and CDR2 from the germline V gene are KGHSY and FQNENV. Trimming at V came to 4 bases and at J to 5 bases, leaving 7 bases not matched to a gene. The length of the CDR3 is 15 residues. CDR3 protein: CASSRMTGGVETQYF. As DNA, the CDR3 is TGTGCCAGCAGCCGTATGACAGGGGGCGTGGAGACCCAGTACTTC.